These 15 T cell receptor beta chains were all obtained from the same sample, sequenced in a study of blood T cell repertoires in COVID-19. The table came from immunoSEQ multiplex PCR; TCRdb's copy has only in-frame clones and leaves some out. The sample carries 70,000 to 90,000 clones, under 80% recorded once. The sequencing input was peripheral blood. These receptor sequences come from a human donor in a cohort sampled during active COVID-19.

The rearrangement joins TRBV25-1 to TRBJ1-1; D is possibly TRBD1 (6 bases). Trimming shortened V by 6 bases and J by 2 bases, and 10 bases separated the two germline ends. In germline, CDR1 is MGHDK, CDR2 SYGVNS. This CDR3 spans 13 amino acids. The CDR3 protein is CASSWTVNTEAFF. The CDR3 DNA sequence: TGTGCCAGCAGCTGGACAGTTAACACTGAAGCTTTCTTT.

J is TRBJ2-1 and V is TRBV29-1; 12 nucleotides agree with TRBD2. Germline CDR1 is SQVTM and CDR2 is ANQGSEA. V was clipped by 6 bases and J by 0 bases; unmatched bases: 6. CDR3 length: 16 amino acids. The CDR3: CSVYGLAGSSYNEQFF. The CDR3 DNA reads TGCAGCGTCTACGGACTAGCGGGGAGCTCCTACAATGAGCAGTTCTTC.

This clone has a handful of counts. The chain has TRBV7-9 and TRBJ1-1; weak D call: TRBD1 (6 bases). Germline CDR1 is SEHNR and CDR2 is FQNEAQ (reference sequence). Trimming removed 5 bases from V and 0 bases from J, with 10 bases in between. The CDR3 has 14 amino acids. The CDR3 DNA reads as TGTGCCAGCAGCGACAGGTCACTGAACACTGAAGCTTTCTTT. This sequence encodes CASSDRSLNTEAFF. Variable domain in full (rest from reference TRBV7-9 and TRBJ1-1): DTGVSQNPRHKITKRGQNVTFRCDPISEHNRLYWYRQTLGQGPEFLTYFQNEAQLEKSRLLSDRFSAERPKGSFSTLEIQRTEQGDSAMYLCASSDRSLNTEAFFGQGTRLTVV.

The chain uses TRBV7-2 and TRBJ2-3; D is unclear. From germline, CDR1 is SGHTA and CDR2 FQGNSA. CDR3 length equals 14 residues. V lost 2 bases and J 4 bases, leaving 10 bases between the germline ends. CDR3 sequence: CASSLLGSSDTQYF. The CDR3 nucleotides are TGTGCCAGCAGCTTACTAGGCTCGTCAGATACGCAGTATTTT. Using reference TRBV7-2 and TRBJ2-3 for the parts outside the CDR3, the full variable domain is GAGVSQSPSNKVTEKGKDVELRCDPISGHTALYWYRQSLGQGLEFLIYFQGNSAPDKSGLPSDRFSAERTGGSVSTLTIQRTQQEDSAVYLCASSLLGSSDTQYFGPGTRLTVL.

The rearrangement links TRBV2 to TRBJ2-1; 8 bases match TRBD2. The CDR3 totals 15 residues. The J segment lost 2 bases and the V segment lost 5 bases, leaving 5 bases of the junction unmatched. Germline CDR1 SNHLY, CDR2 FYNNEI. The CDR3: CASSTSGHTYNEQFF. The CDR3 DNA sequence: TGTGCCAGCAGTACTAGCGGACATACCTACAATGAGCAGTTCTTC. Based on the CDR3 plus reference TRBV2 and TRBJ2-1, the full variable domain is EPEVTQTPSHQVTQMGQEVILRCVPISNHLYFYWYRQILGQKVEFLVSFYNNEISEKSEIFDDQFSVERPDGSNFTLKIRSTKLEDSAMYFCASSTSGHTYNEQFFGPGTRLTVL.

V usage is TRBV5-6 and J usage is TRBJ2-7, with D hard to call. V gave up 2 bases and J gave up 5 bases, with 8 bases separating them. Germline V gives CDR1 SGHDT, CDR2 YYEEEE. CDR3 length: 12 amino acids. The CDR3 loop is CASSFPRHEQYF. In nucleotides, the CDR3 is TGTGCCAGCAGCTTCCCGCGCCACGAGCAGTACTTC.

This clone was seen a few times. The V and J genes are TRBV12-3 or TRBV12-4 and TRBJ1-2; D gene ambiguous. With 6 bases removed from V and 5 bases from J, the gap between germline ends came to 13 bases. The CDR3 length is 13 residues. This CDR3 reads CASSLAGPYGYTF. Written as DNA, the CDR3 is TGTGCCAGCAGCCTAGCCGGACCGTATGGCTACACCTTC.

This chain links TRBV27 with TRBJ1-2; the D gene is possibly TRBD1 (6 bases). The germline gives CDR1 MNHEY, CDR2 SMNVEV (reference sequence). V gave up 4 bases and J gave up 4 bases, with 16 bases separating them. This CDR3 has 15 amino acids. CDR3 DNA sequence: TGTGCCAGCAGTTCCGAACAGGGAAGGAGCTATGGCTACACCTTC. It is translated as CASSSEQGRSYGYTF.

This chain connects TRBV6-2 or TRBV6-3 to TRBJ2-1, with TRBD1 identical over 7 bases. The length of the CDR3 is 15 residues. Germline V CDR1 and CDR2: MNHEY, SVGEGT. J lost 3 bases, V lost 2 bases, and 4 bases had no gene match. CDR3 in DNA: TGTGCCAGCAGTTACAGCCGGGACAGCTACAATGAGCAGTTCTTC. As protein: CASSYSRDSYNEQFF.

The chain is built from TRBV9 and TRBJ2-1; possibly TRBD2 for D (7 bases). CDR3 size: 15 residues. The germline V gene has CDR1 SGDLS and CDR2 YYNGEE. The V gene lost 0 bases and the J gene lost 8 bases, with 15 bases spanning the gap. CDR3 in DNA: TGTGCCAGCAGCGTAGGGTGGGGGGGCCTCGATGAGCAGTTCTTC. Protein product: CASSVGWGGLDEQFF.

Details on this clone: Other DNA variants within this sample encode the same CDR3. The V call is TRBV19, the J call TRBJ1-1; D gene unclear. Trimming took 3 bases from V and 6 from J, leaving 5 bases between them. Germline-derived CDR1 and CDR2 are LNHDA and SQIVND (reference sequence). This CDR3 spans 11 amino acids. CDR3 DNA sequence: TGTGCCAGTAGTATTTTCGCTGAAGCTTTCTTT. The encoded protein is CASSIFAEAFF.

This clone was counted only a few times. The chain joins TRBV2 to TRBJ1-1; D call uncertain. Trimming took off 5 bases at V and 4 bases at J, with 8 bases between the two ends. The germline V gene has CDR1 SNHLY and CDR2 FYNNEI. The CDR3 totals 12 residues. The CDR3 DNA reads as TGTGCCAGCAGTCCTGTCGTCACTGAAGCTTTCTTT. Encoded protein: CASSPVVTEAFF.

The rearrangement joins TRBV5-1 to TRBJ1-5; TRBD1 matches at 12 bases. The CDR3 length is 15 residues. Germline V gene sequence: CDR1 SGHRS, CDR2 YFSETQ. Trimming took 4 bases from V and 7 from J; bases not matched to a gene: 6. The CDR3 sequence is CASSPTGTGGQPQHF. The CDR3 DNA follows: TGCGCCAGCAGCCCCACTGGGACAGGGGGCCAGCCCCAGCATTTT.

The table lists this clone with a few counts. The chain employs TRBV28 and TRBJ1-1; no firm D call. V gave up 5 bases and J gave up 0 bases, with 10 bases separating them. The germline V gene encodes CDR1 MDHEN and CDR2 SYDVKM. The CDR3 covers 14 residues. The CDR3 region is CASSAGLMNTEAFF. The CDR3 DNA reads TGTGCCAGCAGTGCGGGCCTCATGAACACTGAAGCTTTCTTT.

The chain employs TRBV7-2 and TRBJ2-5; 8 bases are shared with TRBD1. V lost 6 bases and J lost 4; bases outside the gene matches: 10. Germline assignment: CDR1 SGHTA and CDR2 FQGNSA. The CDR3 extends over 15 amino acids. The CDR3 reads CASRRDRWEIETQYF. CDR3 sequence (DNA): TGTGCCAGCAGGCGGGACAGGTGGGAAATAGAGACCCAGTACTTC.